The 25 T cell receptor beta chains given below trace back to one sample, sequenced in a study of T cell repertoires in cytomegalovirus infection. TCRdb analysed the reads with MiXCR anew, one entry per CDR3 protein. The repertoire holds around 550,000 distinct CDR3 sequences, with 26% as singletons. The specimen sequenced was PBMCs. These receptors originate from a human donor in good health (CMV status not recorded). Some clones in this sample may be carry-over from other donors' samples.

There are a few counts of this clonotype. V is TRBV10-3 and J is TRBJ2-7, with 7 bases matching TRBD1. CDR1 is ENHRY, CDR2 SYGVKD, per germline. V lost 3 bases to trimming and J lost 0 bases; unmatched junction nucleotides: 8. The CDR3 is 16 residues long. CDR3 nucleotides: TGTGCCATCAGTGACTCGGACAGGCGCAGCTCCTACGAGCAGTACGTC. This encodes CAISDSDRRSSYEQYV.

This clonotype showed up many times. V is TRBV7-2 and J is TRBJ2-5, with 10 bases identical to TRBD1. There are 16 residues in the CDR3. Germline loops: CDR1 SGHTA, CDR2 FQGNSA. Losses at the gene ends were 5 bases for V and 5 bases for J; bases not matched to a gene: 11. The CDR3 protein is CASSPIGQGGKETQYF. DNA for the CDR3: TGTGCCAGCAGCCCGATCGGACAGGGGGGCAAGGAGACCCAGTACTTC.

This clonotype occurred many times. The gene calls are TRBV6-2 or TRBV6-3 and TRBJ2-1; D possibly corresponds to TRBD2 (5 bases). The CDR3 extends over 17 amino acids. CDR1 is MNHEY and CDR2 is SVGEGT in the germline V gene. The germline V and J ends were trimmed by 2 bases and 2 bases, with 16 bases remaining between them. DNA of the CDR3: TGTGCCAGCAGTTACCCCCCCTTAGCGATGGCCTACAATGAGCAGTTCTTC. This translates into CASSYPPLAMAYNEQFF.

This clonotype was recorded a few times. This chain connects TRBV5-5 to TRBJ2-3; D is perhaps TRBD1 or TRBD2 (6 bases each). CDR1 is SGHKS and CDR2 is YYEKEE in the germline V gene (reference sequence). The length of the CDR3 is 16 residues. Trimming removed 1 base from V and 6 bases from J, with 18 bases in between. The CDR3 DNA sequence: TGTGCCAGCAGCTTGACGGGGGCCCTTCAGCTTGATACGCAGTATTTT. Protein: CASSLTGALQLDTQYF.

This chain links TRBV7-3 with TRBJ1-2; TRBD1 agrees at 9 bases. This CDR3 has 14 residues. V lost 6 bases, J lost 8 bases, and 10 bases stayed unmatched. Germline loops: CDR1 SGHTA, CDR2 FQGTGA. The DNA for the CDR3 is TGTGCCAGCAGTAGGGGACAGGGCGTCCAGGGCTACACCTTC. It specifies CASSRGQGVQGYTF.

The V call is TRBV7-6, the J call TRBJ2-1; TRBD2 aligns across 10 bases. With 1 base clipped from V and 10 bases from J, the junction kept 22 bases outside the gene matches. This CDR3 has 20 amino acids. Germline V gene lookup returns CDR1 SGHVS and CDR2 FNYEAQ. The chain's CDR3 is CASSLGELDLAGAFLLEQFF. CDR3 nucleotide sequence: TGTGCCAGCAGCTTAGGGGAACTAGACCTAGCGGGAGCTTTTCTCTTGGAGCAGTTCTTC.

This chain links TRBV10-3 with TRBJ1-3; the D is unclear. Trimming removed 2 bases from V and 0 bases from J, with 11 bases in between. Germline CDR1 reads ENHRY; CDR2 reads SYGVKD. The CDR3 extends over 16 amino acids. CDR3 DNA: TGTGCCATCAGTGAGCACAGCCTTAACTCTGGAAACACCATATATTTT. Translated: CAISEHSLNSGNTIYF.

This chain connects TRBV6-2 or TRBV6-3 to TRBJ1-1, with no clear D. CDR1 MNHEY and CDR2 SVGEGT come from the germline V gene. The CDR3 is 14 residues long. The ends were cut back, 0 bases at V and 2 bases at J, with 7 bases in the middle. Written as DNA, the CDR3 is TGTGCCAGCAGTTACTCGGGATATAACACTGAAGCTTTCTTT. It codes for CASSYSGYNTEAFF.

This clonotype was observed at least ten times. The chain combines TRBV7-9 with TRBJ1-4; tentatively, D is TRBD1 (6 bases). The length of the CDR3 is 14 residues. Germline CDR1 is SEHNR and CDR2 is FQNEAQ (reference sequence). V gave up 5 bases and J gave up 2 bases, with 9 bases separating them. CDR3 in DNA: TGTGCCAGCAGCCGGACAGAGACTAATGAAAAACTGTTTTTT. Its protein is CASSRTETNEKLFF.

The gene calls are TRBV4-2 and TRBJ2-3, with D hard to call. Germline CDR1 is LGHNA and CDR2 is YNFKEQ. The CDR3 runs 15 residues. The V gene lost 1 base and the J gene lost 2 bases, with 10 bases spanning the gap. In nucleotides, the CDR3 is TGTGCCAGCAGCCAAGGGACCGCTTTCACAGATACGCAGTATTTT. Translating gives CASSQGTAFTDTQYF.

This chain uses TRBV4-2 with TRBJ1-5; D gene uncertain. Germline V gene lookup returns CDR1 LGHNA and CDR2 YNFKEQ. The CDR3 covers 17 residues. Trimming removed 0 bases from V and 7 bases from J, with 19 bases in between. The DNA for the CDR3 is TGTGCCAGCAGCCAAGATCGAGGGCTTGGGTCGTGGCAGCCCCAGCATTTT. Translating gives CASSQDRGLGSWQPQHF.

This chain uses TRBV7-9 with TRBJ2-1; D unclear. V dropped 5 bases and J dropped 9 bases, with 11 bases sitting between them. Germline lookup yields CDR1 SEHNR and CDR2 FQNEAQ (reference sequence). The CDR3 length is 12 residues. In DNA, the CDR3 is TGTGCCAGCAGCCCGCCTTCGAGTGAGCAGTTCTTC. Amino acids: CASSPPSSEQFF.

This clonotype has a count of ten or more. The J gene is TRBJ2-2, the V gene TRBV4-1; no reliable D call. Germline V gene sequence: CDR1 MGHRA, CDR2 YSYEKL. Trimming cost V 0 bases and J 5 bases, with 4 bases left between them. The length of the CDR3 is 13 residues. The CDR3 loop reads CASSQDITGELFF. The CDR3 region has the DNA TGCGCCAGCAGCCAAGATATAACCGGGGAGCTGTTTTTT.

This clonotype has a handful of counts. This chain links TRBV4-3 with TRBJ2-1; D is ambiguous. The CDR3 totals 16 residues. V was pared by 3 bases and J by 0 bases, with 12 bases between. Germline-derived CDR1 and CDR2 are LGHNA and YSLEER. DNA of the CDR3: TGCGCCAGCAGCCATGCCGCGGCCGTCTCCTACAATGAGCAGTTCTTC. Amino acid sequence: CASSHAAAVSYNEQFF.

The rearrangement links TRBV11-2 to TRBJ2-7; 15 nucleotides agree with TRBD2. Germline CDR1 reads SGHAT; CDR2 reads FQNNGV. The CDR3 consists of 17 residues. V lost 0 bases and J lost 3; bases outside the gene matches: 3. The CDR3 nucleotides are TGTGCCAGCAGCTTAGAGGGACTAGCGGGAGGACTCTACGAGCAGTACGTC. Its translation: CASSLEGLAGGLYEQYV.

This clonotype was counted a few times. The chain has TRBV7-9 and TRBJ1-6; 9 nucleotides align to TRBD1. The CDR3 sequence is 16 residues long. In germline, CDR1 is SEHNR, CDR2 FQNEAQ (reference sequence). Trimming removed 2 bases from V and 9 bases from J; junction bases left unmatched: 8. CDR3 nucleotide sequence: TGTGCCAGCAGCTTACGGACAGGGGCGACTTCTTCACCCCTCCACTTT. It codes for CASSLRTGATSSPLHF.

The chain uses TRBV7-6 and TRBJ2-5, with D unclear. Trimming removed 0 bases at V and 5 bases at J, with 10 bases between. The germline CDR1 and CDR2 sequences are SGHVS and FNYEAQ. CDR3 length: 14 amino acids. The CDR3 sequence is CASSLASAKETQYF. DNA for the CDR3: TGTGCCAGCAGCTTAGCCTCGGCTAAGGAGACCCAGTACTTC.

The rearrangement links TRBV6-2 or TRBV6-3 to TRBJ1-1; 9 bases align to TRBD1. The germline V gene encodes CDR1 MNHEY and CDR2 SVGEGT. The CDR3 totals 15 residues. J lost 6 bases, V lost 6 bases, and 11 bases had no gene match. The CDR3 region is CASSDPGTGRSEAFF. The CDR3 nucleotides are TGTGCCAGCAGCGACCCAGGGACAGGGCGGTCTGAAGCTTTCTTT.

The CDR3 DNA follows: TGTGCCAGCAGTCCAAGCGGGGTGGAGACCCAGTACTTC. This codes for CASSPSGVETQYF. The chain employs TRBV28 and TRBJ2-5, with 7 bases that match TRBD2. Germline V gives CDR1 MDHEN, CDR2 SYDVKM. Trimming removed 5 bases from V and 5 bases from J; junction bases left unmatched: 5. CDR3 length equals 13 residues.

J is TRBJ2-7 and V is TRBV5-1; D gene ambiguous. The CDR3 consists of 12 residues. CDR1 SGHRS and CDR2 YFSETQ come from the germline V gene. V was pared by 3 bases and J by 6 bases, with 10 bases between. The CDR3 sequence is CASSSTVSEQYF. In DNA, the CDR3 is TGCGCCAGCAGCTCCACAGTATCCGAGCAGTACTTC. The full variable domain, with the rest looked up from reference TRBV5-1 and TRBJ2-7, is KAGVTQTPRYLIKTRGQQVTLSCSPISGHRSVSWYQQTPGQGLQFLFEYFSETQRNKGNFPGRFSGRQFSNSRSEMNVSTLELGDSALYLCASSSTVSEQYFGPGTRLTVT.

The V call is TRBV7-9, the J call TRBJ1-6; D is ambiguous. CDR1 and CDR2 (germline): SEHNR, FQNEAQ (reference sequence). This CDR3 spans 12 amino acids. V was shortened by 5 bases and J by 8 bases, with 7 bases between the two germline ends. The DNA for the CDR3 is TGTGCCAGCAGCCAAGCGTATTCACCCCTCCACTTT. This sequence encodes CASSQAYSPLHF.

This clonotype appeared a few times. The chain recombines TRBV15 with TRBJ1-2, with D possibly being TRBD1 (5 bases). Germline V gene lookup returns CDR1 LNHNV and CDR2 YYDKDF (reference sequence). This CDR3 comprises 14 residues. Trimming stripped 0 bases from V and 2 bases from J, with 7 bases between. Here the CDR3 DNA reads TGTGCCACCAGCAGAGACAGACAGAACTATGGCTACACCTTC. Its protein product is CATSRDRQNYGYTF.

This chain joins TRBV28 and TRBJ2-1; TRBD2 matches at 9 bases. The CDR3 totals 16 residues. V was pared by 6 bases and J by 2 bases, with 8 bases of the junction left unmatched. Germline-derived CDR1 and CDR2 are MDHEN and SYDVKM. CDR3 sequence: CASRALAGAPYNEQFF. In DNA form, the CDR3 reads TGTGCCAGCAGGGCCTTAGCGGGAGCCCCCTACAATGAGCAGTTCTTC.

The V call is TRBV7-8, the J call TRBJ2-7; D is unresolved. Trimming removed 1 base at V and 4 bases at J, with 11 bases between. This CDR3 is 14 amino acids long. CDR1 SGHVS and CDR2 FQNEAQ come from the germline V gene. The CDR3 nucleotides are TGTGCCAGCAGCTTAGGAACTCCTACTTACGAGCAGTACTTC. The encoded protein is CASSLGTPTYEQYF.

The chain uses TRBV2 and TRBJ1-1; the D gene is possibly TRBD1 (5 bases). The length of the CDR3 is 10 residues. Germline V CDR1 and CDR2: SNHLY, FYNNEI. V lost 4 bases and J 8 bases, leaving 5 bases between the germline ends. The DNA of the CDR3 is TGTGCCAGCAGTGGACAGGAAGCTTTCTTT. It encodes CASSGQEAFF.